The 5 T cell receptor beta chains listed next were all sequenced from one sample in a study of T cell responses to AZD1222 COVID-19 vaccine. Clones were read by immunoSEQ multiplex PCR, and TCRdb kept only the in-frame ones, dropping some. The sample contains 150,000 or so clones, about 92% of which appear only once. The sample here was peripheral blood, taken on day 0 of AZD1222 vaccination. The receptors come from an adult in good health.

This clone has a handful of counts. In nucleotides, the CDR3 is TGCGCCAGCAGCTTGGATGGGAATTCAGAAGAGACCCAGTACTTC. This translates into CASSLDGNSEETQYF. The chain links TRBV5-1 to TRBJ2-5; the D is unclear. CDR1 is SGHRS, CDR2 YFSETQ, per germline. V gave up 0 bases and J gave up 3 bases, with 12 bases separating them. The CDR3 spans 15 residues.

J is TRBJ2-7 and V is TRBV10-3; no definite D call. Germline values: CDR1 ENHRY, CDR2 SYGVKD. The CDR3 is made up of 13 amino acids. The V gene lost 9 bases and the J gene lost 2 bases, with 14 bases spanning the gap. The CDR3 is CAMSRGFTYEQYF. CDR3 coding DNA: TGTGCCATGTCAAGAGGCTTCACCTACGAGCAGTACTTC.

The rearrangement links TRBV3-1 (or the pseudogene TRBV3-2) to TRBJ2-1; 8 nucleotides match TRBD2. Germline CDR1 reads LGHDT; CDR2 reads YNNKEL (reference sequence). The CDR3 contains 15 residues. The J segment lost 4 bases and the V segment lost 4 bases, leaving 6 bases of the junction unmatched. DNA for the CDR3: TGTGCCAGCAGCCCGGTAGCGGGATCTTACAATGAGCAGTTCTTC. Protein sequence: CASSPVAGSYNEQFF.

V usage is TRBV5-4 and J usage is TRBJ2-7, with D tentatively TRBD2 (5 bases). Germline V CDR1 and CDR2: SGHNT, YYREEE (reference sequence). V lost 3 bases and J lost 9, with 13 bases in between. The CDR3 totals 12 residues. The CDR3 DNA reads TGTGCCAGCAGCTCCCATGAGGGTTCGCAGTACTTC. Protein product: CASSSHEGSQYF.

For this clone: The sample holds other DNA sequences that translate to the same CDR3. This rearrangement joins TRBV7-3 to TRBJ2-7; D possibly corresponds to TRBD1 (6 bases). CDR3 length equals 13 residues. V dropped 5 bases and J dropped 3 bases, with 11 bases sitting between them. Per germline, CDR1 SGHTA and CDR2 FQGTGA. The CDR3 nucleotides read TGTGCCAGCAGCCTCCTACAGGGCTACGAGCAGTACTTC. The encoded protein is CASSLLQGYEQYF.